The 26 T cell receptor beta chains below all came from one sample that was sequenced in a study of a mutant IDH1 vaccine in newly diagnosed glioma. These TCRs are of unknown antigen specificity. Only in-frame clones appear in the TCRdb table, and some are missing; sequencing was by immunoSEQ multiplex PCR. The sample lists around 30,000 clones, 80% to 90% seen once, with 12% in the top ten. Indicated time point: week 47, end of study. Vaccination comprised doses that each held 300 ug of mutant IDH1 20-mer peptide, plus topical imiquimod. The input for sequencing was PBMCs, taken from a glioma patient whose treatment included an IDH1 peptide vaccine. These receptors were obtained from a woman between 25 and 40 years old with glioma.

The chain employs TRBV9 and TRBJ1-6; perhaps TRBD1 as D (6 bases). Trimming cost V 4 bases and J 9 bases, with 14 bases left between them. The CDR3 consists of 14 residues. The germline V gene has CDR1 SGDLS and CDR2 YYNGEE. The CDR3 here is CASSISGHLSPLHF. The CDR3 DNA reads as TGTGCCAGCAGCATCTCGGGACACCTTTCACCCCTCCACTTT.

This clone has a single count. This chain joins TRBV6-5 and TRBJ2-2, with D perhaps matching TRBD1 (6 bases). CDR1 is MNHEY and CDR2 is SVGAGI in the germline V gene. The CDR3 consists of 15 residues. V was trimmed by 7 bases and J by 1 base, leaving 13 bases between them. The CDR3 is CASTQQGMNTGELFF. For the CDR3, the DNA is TGTGCCAGCACCCAGCAGGGGATGAACACCGGGGAGCTGTTTTTT.

The rearrangement uses TRBV9 and TRBJ1-1; perhaps TRBD1 as D (5 bases). V gave up 1 base and J gave up 3 bases, with 13 bases separating them. The CDR3 totals 15 residues. Germline V gives CDR1 SGDLS, CDR2 YYNGEE. CDR3 nucleotides: TGTGCCAGCAGCGTACACCAGGGTGGAGACACTGAAGCTTTCTTT. As protein: CASSVHQGGDTEAFF.

The V call is TRBV2, the J call TRBJ1-2; D may be TRBD1 (5 bases). From germline, CDR1 is SNHLY and CDR2 FYNNEI. This CDR3 is built from 15 residues. Trimming removed 1 base at V and 4 bases at J, with 13 bases between. The CDR3 is CASSEGRGGAYGYTF. For the CDR3, the DNA is TGTGCCAGCAGTGAAGGAAGGGGAGGTGCCTATGGCTACACCTTC.

This chain uses TRBV4-1 with TRBJ1-1; 9 bases are shared with TRBD1. The V and J ends lost 3 bases and 4 bases, in that order; junction bases with no gene match: 15. The CDR3 runs to 18 residues. Germline V gene lookup returns CDR1 MGHRA and CDR2 YSYEKL. This CDR3 is CASSQEKTMDRGGTEAFF. CDR3 DNA sequence: TGCGCCAGCAGCCAGGAGAAGACAATGGACAGGGGAGGCACTGAAGCTTTCTTT.

The rearrangement joins TRBV6-1 to TRBJ1-1; D gene uncertain. Per germline, CDR1 MNHNS and CDR2 SASEGT. Deletions cut 2 bases from V and 4 bases from J, with 5 bases between. The CDR3 loop spans 12 amino acids. The CDR3 nucleotides read TGTGCCAGCAGTGAATTTACCACTGAAGCTTTCTTT. Residues: CASSEFTTEAFF.

This chain joins TRBV27 and TRBJ2-6; a possible D gene is TRBD2 (5 bases). V was cut by 6 bases and J by 0 bases, with 15 bases left in between. Germline-derived CDR1 and CDR2 are MNHEY and SMNVEV (reference sequence). The CDR3 runs to 17 residues. The CDR3 sequence is CASRARSGISGANVLTF. The CDR3 region has the DNA TGTGCCAGCAGGGCTCGAAGCGGAATCTCTGGGGCCAACGTCCTGACTTTC.

V and J are TRBV6-6 and TRBJ2-5; 8 nucleotides line up with TRBD2. This CDR3 is built from 16 residues. Germline CDR1 and CDR2: MNHNY and SVGAGI (reference sequence). V trimming: 0 bases; J trimming: 7 bases; junction bases outside the gene matches: 10. The CDR3 DNA reads TGTGCCAGCAGTTACTCGACCGCGGGACTAGGAGGGACCCAGTACTTC. Translated: CASSYSTAGLGGTQYF.

This chain connects TRBV2 to TRBJ2-7; weak D call: TRBD1 (6 bases). The CDR3 contains 14 residues. Trimming left V 7 bases short and J 0 bases short, with 13 bases between. From germline, CDR1 is SNHLY and CDR2 FYNNEI. The CDR3 nucleotides are TGTGCCAGCATGGGGACACTTTTCTCCTACGAGCAGTACTTC. Translation gives CASMGTLFSYEQYF. Complete variable domain (other parts from reference TRBV2 and TRBJ2-7): EPEVTQTPSHQVTQMGQEVILRCVPISNHLYFYWYRQILGQKVEFLVSFYNNEISEKSEIFDDQFSVERPDGSNFTLKIRSTKLEDSAMYFCASMGTLFSYEQYFGPGTRLTVT.

The gene calls are TRBV5-1 and TRBJ1-1; D uncertain. CDR3 length: 15 amino acids. Trimming pared 5 bases from V and 0 bases from J, leaving 14 bases between. From germline, CDR1 is SGHRS and CDR2 YFSETQ. The CDR3 spells CASSFPDTLNTEAFF. The CDR3 nucleotides read TGCGCCAGCAGTTTTCCCGACACACTGAACACTGAAGCTTTCTTT.

The chain is built from TRBV19 and TRBJ1-5; 11 bases are shared with TRBD1. The CDR3 extends over 14 amino acids. The junction had 0 bases not matched to a gene; V was cut back by 1 base and J by 7 bases. Germline V CDR1 and CDR2: LNHDA, SQIVND (reference sequence). CDR3 loop: CASSIGTGGQPQHF. The CDR3 DNA is TGTGCCAGTAGTATAGGGACAGGGGGCCAGCCCCAGCATTTT.

The V gene is TRBV7-9, the J gene TRBJ1-6; 8 bases are a match to TRBD1. V trimming: 3 bases; J trimming: 9 bases; junction bases outside the gene matches: 7. The CDR3 is 15 residues long. Germline CDR1 is SEHNR and CDR2 is FQNEAQ (reference sequence). DNA of the CDR3: TGTGCCAGCAGCTTTGGCAGGGGGCTGAGTTCACCCCTCCACTTT. This sequence encodes CASSFGRGLSSPLHF.

The chain carries TRBV5-1 and TRBJ2-3; D perhaps matches TRBD1 (6 bases). CDR1 and CDR2 from the germline V gene are SGHRS and YFSETQ. The ends were cut back, 5 bases at V and 2 bases at J, with 15 bases in the middle. The CDR3 loop spans 15 amino acids. The CDR3 nucleotides read TGCGCCAGCAGAAGATCAGGGGCTACCACAGATACGCAGTATTTT. This codes for CASRRSGATTDTQYF.

This clone has only one observation. The gene calls are TRBV18 and TRBJ1-1, with D perhaps TRBD1 (5 bases). Trimming took off 6 bases at V and 1 base at J, with 9 bases between the two ends. Germline loops: CDR1 KGHSH, CDR2 LQKENI. The CDR3 extends over 13 amino acids. The CDR3 spells CASSVDTNTEAFF. CDR3 in DNA: TGTGCCAGCTCGGTGGACACGAACACTGAAGCTTTCTTT.

V and J are TRBV5-1 and TRBJ2-5; maybe TRBD1 (6 bases). Germline V lookup: CDR1 SGHRS, CDR2 YFSETQ. Trimming shortened V by 3 bases and J by 4 bases, and 16 bases separated the two germline ends. The CDR3 has 15 residues. CDR3 in DNA: TGCGCCAGCAGCTACTCTTTGGGGGCTGGAGAGACCCAGTACTTC. Its protein is CASSYSLGAGETQYF.

J is TRBJ2-1 and V is TRBV19; 14 positions match TRBD2. The junction had 9 bases not matched to a gene; V was cut back by 2 bases and J by 6 bases. This CDR3 comprises 18 residues. Per the germline V gene, CDR1 is LNHDA and CDR2 is SQIVND (reference sequence). The chain's CDR3 is CASSIRTSGGPQGNEQFF. CDR3 coding DNA: TGTGCCAGTAGTATACGGACTAGCGGGGGGCCCCAGGGCAATGAGCAGTTCTTC.

This clone was seen a handful of times. The chain has TRBV5-1 and TRBJ1-2; D is perhaps TRBD1 (5 bases). Between the trimmed V and J ends, which lost 3 bases and 0 bases, there was a span of 21 bases. Germline V gene sequence: CDR1 SGHRS, CDR2 YFSETQ. The CDR3 length is 18 residues. In DNA form, the CDR3 reads TGCGCCAGCAGCTGGCAGGGAAACGGGCCCTCTGCTAACTATGGCTACACCTTC. This sequence encodes CASSWQGNGPSANYGYTF.

This clone was recorded once. The chain links TRBV6-5 to TRBJ1-6; 7 nucleotides align to TRBD1. The germline V gene encodes CDR1 MNHEY and CDR2 SVGAGI. The CDR3 contains 15 residues. The junction had 8 bases not matched to a gene; V was cut back by 5 bases and J by 7 bases. The CDR3 loop reads CASSQTGIRNSPLHF. Written as DNA, the CDR3 is TGTGCCAGCAGTCAGACAGGGATTCGGAATTCACCCCTCCACTTT.

J is TRBJ1-1 and V is TRBV19; no firm D call. The germline gives CDR1 LNHDA, CDR2 SQIVND (reference sequence). V was shortened by 5 bases and J by 3 bases, with 10 bases between the two germline ends. This CDR3 spans 13 amino acids. The DNA of the CDR3 is TGTGCCAGTAGTGTTTTGTCGTACACTGAAGCTTTCTTT. Translated: CASSVLSYTEAFF. Full variable domain (outside the CDR3, taken from reference TRBV19 and TRBJ1-1): DGGITQSPKYLFRKEGQNVTLSCEQNLNHDAMYWYRQDPGQGLRLIYYSQIVNDFQKGDIAEGYSVSREKKESFPLTVTSAQKNPTAFYLCASSVLSYTEAFFGQGTRLTVV.

This chain links TRBV10-3 with TRBJ1-1; D is uncertain. Trimming left V 4 bases short and J 0 bases short, with 3 bases between. The germline CDR1 and CDR2 sequences are ENHRY and SYGVKD. The CDR3 totals 12 residues. CDR3 protein: CAISAVNTEAFF. CDR3 bases: TGTGCCATCAGTGCTGTGAACACTGAAGCTTTCTTT.

This chain connects TRBV29-1 to TRBJ2-7, with TRBD1 as a possible D gene (5 bases). V lost 2 bases to trimming and J lost 3 bases, with 11 bases between them. CDR1 is SQVTM and CDR2 is ANQGSEA in the germline V gene. The CDR3 runs to 13 residues. The CDR3 region has the DNA TGCAGCGTTGAATGGGAACAGGACTACGAGCAGTACTTC. Translating it yields CSVEWEQDYEQYF.

The chain carries TRBV7-9 and TRBJ1-4; no clear D gene. The ends were cut back, 5 bases at V and 10 bases at J, with 11 bases in the middle. The CDR3 runs to 12 residues. Germline CDR1 SEHNR, CDR2 FQNEAQ (reference sequence). DNA of the CDR3: TGTGCCAGCAGCATTCTTGGGGTAAAACTGTTTTTT. This codes for CASSILGVKLFF.

In its sample, this clone was seen once. The chain combines TRBV5-4 with TRBJ1-1; possibly TRBD1 for D (6 bases). Trimming stripped 7 bases from V and 6 bases from J, with 16 bases between. Germline CDR1 and CDR2: SGHNT and YYREEE (reference sequence). The CDR3 loop spans 13 amino acids. CDR3 sequence: CASSIQGVAEAFF. CDR3 bases: TGTGCCAGCTCGATACAGGGAGTGGCTGAAGCTTTCTTT.

V and J are TRBV30 and TRBJ1-1; TRBD1 is a possible D gene (6 bases). The CDR3 consists of 13 residues. The germline V and J ends were trimmed by 4 bases and 1 base, with 10 bases remaining between them. Looked up from germline, CDR1 is GTSNPN and CDR2 is SVGIG (reference sequence). CDR3 loop: CAWTRTANTEAFF. In DNA form, the CDR3 reads TGTGCCTGGACCAGGACAGCGAACACTGAAGCTTTCTTT.

In DNA form, the CDR3 reads TGTGCCAGCAGCTTGGCTACAGGGGGTGGTACTGAAGCTTTCTTT. This encodes CASSLATGGGTEAFF. The V gene is TRBV7-2, the J gene TRBJ1-1, with 8 bases matching TRBD1. The CDR3 totals 15 residues. V lost 3 bases, J lost 5 bases, and 8 bases stayed unmatched. Germline loops: CDR1 SGHTA, CDR2 FQGNSA.

The sample holds one count of this clone. V usage is TRBV7-2 and J usage is TRBJ2-7; 8 bases are shared with TRBD1. The length of the CDR3 is 15 residues. V trimming: 5 bases; J trimming: 2 bases; junction bases outside the gene matches: 8. Germline lookup yields CDR1 SGHTA and CDR2 FQGNSA. The CDR3 protein is CASSVLTGATYEQYF. Written as DNA, the CDR3 is TGTGCCAGCAGCGTCCTGACAGGGGCGACCTACGAGCAGTACTTC.